These 8 T cell receptor beta chains came from one sample sequenced in a study of CD8+CD57+ T cells in acquired aplastic anemia. Genomic DNA templated the TCR beta VDJ and CDR3 profiling. From the reads, TCRdb called clonotypes with MiXCR, one entry per CDR3 protein. Among around 200,000 distinct CDR3 sequences listed, roughly 53% were seen once. The authors sequenced patients whose flow cytometry had shown CD8+CD57+ cell expansion. The sequenced material came from sorted CD4+, CD8+, or CD8+CD57+ T cells (not recorded which) from PBMCs. All receptors derive from a human donor with aplastic anemia.

Note on this clonotype: Since the CDR3 does not end with the conserved phenylalanine or tryptophan, this likely comes from a read error. The genes are TRBV6-1 and TRBJ1-1, with no clear D. V dropped 0 bases and J dropped 2 bases, with 10 bases sitting between them. The CDR3 sequence is 15 residues long. Germline assignment: CDR1 MNHNS and CDR2 SASEGT. CDR3 coding DNA: TGTGCCAGCAGTGAAGCTGGCACATATAACACTGAAGCTTTCTCT. Translated, it gives CASSEAGTYNTEAFS.

The table lists this clonotype with a few counts. A much larger clone sits a single nucleotide away, making a read error possible. V and J are TRBV7-9 and TRBJ1-2; 7 bases map to TRBD1. This CDR3 region has 14 residues. Germline CDR1 and CDR2: SEHNR and FQNEAQ (reference sequence). Trimming removed 11 bases from V and 6 bases from J; junction bases left unmatched: 15. The chain's CDR3 is CAGSPPEGANGYTF. CDR3 nucleotide sequence: TGTGCCGGCTCGCCTCCCGAGGGGGCAAATGGCTACACCTTC.

The chain uses TRBV28 and TRBJ2-1; tentatively, D is TRBD1 or TRBD2 (6 bases each). The J call is doubtful: the DNA matches TRBJ2-7 better. Germline CDR1 reads MDHEN; CDR2 reads SYDVKM. The CDR3 contains 16 residues. The CDR3 DNA is TGTGCCAGCAGTCACTTAGGGGGGATTTCCTCCTACGAGCAGTACTTC. Its protein product is CASSHLGGISSYEQYF.

The J gene is TRBJ2-7, the V gene TRBV25-1; D remains ambiguous. This CDR3 has 13 residues. Trimming removed 4 bases from V and 1 base from J, with 8 bases in between. Germline V gene lookup returns CDR1 MGHDK and CDR2 SYGVNS. CDR3 coding DNA: TGTGCCAGCAGTGGGGCGCCGTCCTACGAGCAGTACTTC. It encodes CASSGAPSYEQYF.

There are many counts of this clonotype. The gene calls are TRBV29-1 and TRBJ2-1, with 8 positions matching TRBD1. The J segment lost 5 bases and the V segment lost 3 bases, leaving 9 bases of the junction unmatched. The CDR3 is made up of 15 amino acids. Germline CDR1 and CDR2: SQVTM and ANQGSEA. The CDR3 sequence is CSVDSNRDRHNEQFF. CDR3 in DNA: TGCAGCGTTGATAGCAACCGGGACAGGCACAATGAGCAGTTCTTC.

Ten or more counts support this clonotype. The chain uses TRBV20-1 and TRBJ2-2, with D possibly matching TRBD2 (6 bases). Germline V gene sequence: CDR1 DFQATT, CDR2 SNEGSKA (reference sequence). The CDR3 contains 14 residues. The V end lost 4 bases, the J end lost 7 bases, and 16 bases lay between the germline ends. CDR3 sequence reads: CSAIPRGIGGELFF. For the CDR3, the DNA is TGCAGTGCTATCCCCCGGGGGATAGGCGGGGAGCTGTTTTTT.

This clonotype was counted many times. This sequence joins TRBV12-3 or TRBV12-4 and TRBJ1-2; possibly TRBD1 for D (6 bases). The CDR3 length is 12 residues. Trimming cost V 5 bases and J 8 bases, with 12 bases left between them. Here the CDR3 reads CASSQGKGGYTF. The CDR3 nucleotides are TGTGCCAGCAGTCAGGGGAAAGGGGGCTACACCTTC.

V and J are TRBV27 and TRBJ1-2; D unresolved. Germline loops: CDR1 MNHEY, CDR2 SMNVEV (reference sequence). CDR3 length: 13 amino acids. V was clipped by 5 bases and J by 0 bases, with 7 bases between them. In nucleotides, the CDR3 is TGTGCCAGCAGTCCGGGCCCTAACTATGGCTACACCTTC. It translates to CASSPGPNYGYTF.